The clone carrying this T cell receptor (beta chain) ranks as large (0.1 to 1%). Its antigen is currently unknown. The sample is drawn from a study of circulating CD8 cells and anti-PD-1 response in melanoma. Study-wide background: Non-responders showed stable or progressive disease; responders showed complete or partial response. The study's findings and limits: Patients included both untreated and previously treated individuals. Generally, no replicate experiments were performed.

Using approximately 14 ng of total RNA, TCR libraries were made with the QIAseq Immune Repertoire TCR panel. TCRdb processed the reads anew with MiXCR; each CDR3 protein has one entry. The sample lists approximately 320 distinct CDR3 sequences, approximately 12% occurring once. CDR1 is MNHEY, CDR2 SMNVEV, per germline (reference sequence). Between the trimmed V and J ends, which lost 5 bases and 0 bases, there was a span of 5 bases. This CDR3 is built from 12 residues. Live CD3+CD8+TCRalphabeta+ cells were sorted into four subsets by PD-1 and/or TIGIT. The material sequenced was CD8+ T cells from PBMCs, taken at baseline or after one month of anti-PD-1 therapy (not recorded which). This rearrangement joins TRBV27 to TRBJ2-7; possible D gene TRBD2, 5 bases. The receptor was isolated from a human donor with melanoma. The CDR3 spells CASSGSSYEQYF. The CDR3 DNA follows: TGTGCCAGCAGTGGGAGCTCCTACGAGCAGTACTTC.